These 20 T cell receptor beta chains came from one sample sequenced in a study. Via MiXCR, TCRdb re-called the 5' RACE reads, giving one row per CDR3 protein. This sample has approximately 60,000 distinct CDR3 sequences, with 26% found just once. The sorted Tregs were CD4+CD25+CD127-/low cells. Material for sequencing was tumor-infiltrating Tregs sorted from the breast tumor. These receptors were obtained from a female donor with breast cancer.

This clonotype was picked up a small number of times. This chain's CDR3 is CASSPPTRVGTQYF. In nucleotides, the CDR3 is TGTGCCAGCAGCCCCCCGACTAGGGTCGGGACCCAGTACTTC. J is TRBJ2-5 and V is TRBV7-2; D perhaps matches TRBD2 (6 bases). CDR3 length equals 14 residues. Trimming stripped 5 bases from V and 7 bases from J, with 17 bases between. Germline loops: CDR1 SGHTA, CDR2 FQGNSA.

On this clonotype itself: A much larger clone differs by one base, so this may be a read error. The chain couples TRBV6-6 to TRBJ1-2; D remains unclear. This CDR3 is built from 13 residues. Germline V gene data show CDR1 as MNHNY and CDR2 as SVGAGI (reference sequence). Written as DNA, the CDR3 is TGTGCCAGCTCCCGGTCAGACTACTATGACTACACCTTC. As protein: CASSRSDYYDYTF.

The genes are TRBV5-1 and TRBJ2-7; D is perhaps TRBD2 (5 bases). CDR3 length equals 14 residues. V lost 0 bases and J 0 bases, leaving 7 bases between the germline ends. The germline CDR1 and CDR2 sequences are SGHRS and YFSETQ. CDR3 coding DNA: TGCGCCAGCAGCTTGGCGGGAAACTCCTACGAGCAGTACTTC. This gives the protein CASSLAGNSYEQYF.

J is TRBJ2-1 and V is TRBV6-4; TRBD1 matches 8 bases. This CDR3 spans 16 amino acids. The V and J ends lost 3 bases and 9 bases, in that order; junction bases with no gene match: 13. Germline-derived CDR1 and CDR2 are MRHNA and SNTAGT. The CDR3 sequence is CASSEGSGGPEGEQFF. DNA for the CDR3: TGTGCCAGCAGTGAGGGGTCAGGGGGCCCAGAAGGTGAGCAGTTCTTC.

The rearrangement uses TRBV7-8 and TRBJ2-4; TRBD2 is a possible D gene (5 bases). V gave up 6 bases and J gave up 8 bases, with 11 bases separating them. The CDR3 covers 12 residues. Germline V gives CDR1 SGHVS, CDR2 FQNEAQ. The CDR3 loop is CASSPTRDIQYF. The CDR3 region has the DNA TGTGCCAGCAGTCCAACTAGGGACATTCAGTACTTC.

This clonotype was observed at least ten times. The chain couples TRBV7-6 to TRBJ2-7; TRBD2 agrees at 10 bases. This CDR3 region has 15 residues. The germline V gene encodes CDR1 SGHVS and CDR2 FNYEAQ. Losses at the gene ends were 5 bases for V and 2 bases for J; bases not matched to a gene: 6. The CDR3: CASSEASGGAYEQYF. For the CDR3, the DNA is TGTGCCAGCAGCGAAGCTAGCGGGGGAGCCTACGAGCAGTACTTC.

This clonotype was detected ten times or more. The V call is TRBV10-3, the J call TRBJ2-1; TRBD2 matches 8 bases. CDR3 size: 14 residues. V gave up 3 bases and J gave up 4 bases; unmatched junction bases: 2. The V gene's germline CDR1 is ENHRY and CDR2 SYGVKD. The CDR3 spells CAISEGLAYNEQFF. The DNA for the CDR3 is TGTGCCATCAGTGAAGGACTAGCTTACAATGAGCAGTTCTTC.

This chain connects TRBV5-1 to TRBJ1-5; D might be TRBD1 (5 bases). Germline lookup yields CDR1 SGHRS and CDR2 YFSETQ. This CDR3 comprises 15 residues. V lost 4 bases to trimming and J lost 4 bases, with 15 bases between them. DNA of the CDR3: TGCGCCAGCAGCCAAGGGGAGAGCACAAATCAGCCCCAGCATTTT. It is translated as CASSQGESTNQPQHF.

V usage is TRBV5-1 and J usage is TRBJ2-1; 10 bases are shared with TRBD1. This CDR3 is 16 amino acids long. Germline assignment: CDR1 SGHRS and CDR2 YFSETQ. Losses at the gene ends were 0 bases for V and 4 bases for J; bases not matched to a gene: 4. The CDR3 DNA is TGCGCCAGCAGCTTGGGAGGACAGGGGGGATACAATGAGCAGTTCTTC. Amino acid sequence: CASSLGGQGGYNEQFF.

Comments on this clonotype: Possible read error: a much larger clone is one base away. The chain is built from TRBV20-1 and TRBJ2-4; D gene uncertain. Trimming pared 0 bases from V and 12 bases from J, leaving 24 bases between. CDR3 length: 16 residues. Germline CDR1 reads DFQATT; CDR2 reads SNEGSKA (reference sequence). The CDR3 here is CSARDFGTAEVDNQYF. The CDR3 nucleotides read TGCAGTGCTAGAGATTTCGGCACGGCAGAGGTCGACAATCAGTACTTC.

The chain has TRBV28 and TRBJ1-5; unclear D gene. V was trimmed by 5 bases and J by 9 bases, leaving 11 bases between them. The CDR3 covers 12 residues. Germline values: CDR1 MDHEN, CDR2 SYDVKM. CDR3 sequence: CASSPAGGPQHF. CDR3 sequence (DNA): TGTGCCAGCAGTCCAGCGGGAGGGCCCCAGCATTTT.

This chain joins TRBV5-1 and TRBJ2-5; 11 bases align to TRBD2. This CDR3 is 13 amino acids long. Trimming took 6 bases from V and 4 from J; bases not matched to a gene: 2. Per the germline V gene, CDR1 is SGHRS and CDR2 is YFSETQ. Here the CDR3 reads CASTLAGGETQYF. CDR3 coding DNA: TGCGCCAGCACCCTAGCGGGGGGAGAGACCCAGTACTTC. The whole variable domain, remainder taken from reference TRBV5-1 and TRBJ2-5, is KAGVTQTPRYLIKTRGQQVTLSCSPISGHRSVSWYQQTPGQGLQFLFEYFSETQRNKGNFPGRFSGRQFSNSRSEMNVSTLELGDSALYLCASTLAGGETQYFGPGTRLLVL.

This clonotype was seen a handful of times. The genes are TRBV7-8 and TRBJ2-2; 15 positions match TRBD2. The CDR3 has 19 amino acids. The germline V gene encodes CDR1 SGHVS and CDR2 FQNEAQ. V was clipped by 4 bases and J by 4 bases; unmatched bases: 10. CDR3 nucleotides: TGTGCCAGCAGCTACCGGGGACTAGCGGGAGGTGGAGGCACCGGGGAGCTGTTTTTT. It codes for CASSYRGLAGGGGTGELFF.

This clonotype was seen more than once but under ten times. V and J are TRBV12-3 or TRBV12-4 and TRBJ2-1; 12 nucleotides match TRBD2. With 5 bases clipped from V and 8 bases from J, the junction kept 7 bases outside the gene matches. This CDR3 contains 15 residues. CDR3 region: CASSTTSGRSDEQFF. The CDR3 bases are TGTGCCAGCAGTACAACTAGCGGGAGGAGCGATGAGCAGTTCTTC.

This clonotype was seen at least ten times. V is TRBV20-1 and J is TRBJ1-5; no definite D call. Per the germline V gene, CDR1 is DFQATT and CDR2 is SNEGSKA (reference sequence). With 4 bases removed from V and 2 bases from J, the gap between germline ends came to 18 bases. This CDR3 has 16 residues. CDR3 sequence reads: CSATQSERSRNQPQHF. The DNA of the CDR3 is TGCAGTGCTACCCAATCGGAGAGATCGCGCAATCAGCCCCAGCATTTT.

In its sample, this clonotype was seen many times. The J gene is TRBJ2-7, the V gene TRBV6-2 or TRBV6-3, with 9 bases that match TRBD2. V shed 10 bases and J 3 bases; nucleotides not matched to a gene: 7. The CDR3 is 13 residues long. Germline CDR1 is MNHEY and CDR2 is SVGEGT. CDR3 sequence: CATGGTSLYEQYF. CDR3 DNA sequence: TGTGCCACCGGGGGGACTAGCCTCTACGAGCAGTACTTC.

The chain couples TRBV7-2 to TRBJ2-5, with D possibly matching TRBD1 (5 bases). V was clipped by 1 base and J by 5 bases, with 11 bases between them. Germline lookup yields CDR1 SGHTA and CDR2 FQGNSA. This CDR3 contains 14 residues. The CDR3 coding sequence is TGTGCCAGCAGCTTAGATCAGAACAGGGAGACCCAGTACTTC. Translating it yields CASSLDQNRETQYF.

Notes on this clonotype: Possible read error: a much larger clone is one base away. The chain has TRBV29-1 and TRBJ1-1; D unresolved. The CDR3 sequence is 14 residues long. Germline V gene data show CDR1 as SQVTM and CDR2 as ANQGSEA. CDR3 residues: CSVEEAGVNTEALF. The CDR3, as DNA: TGCAGCGTTGAAGAGGCAGGAGTGAACACTGAAGCTCTCTTT.

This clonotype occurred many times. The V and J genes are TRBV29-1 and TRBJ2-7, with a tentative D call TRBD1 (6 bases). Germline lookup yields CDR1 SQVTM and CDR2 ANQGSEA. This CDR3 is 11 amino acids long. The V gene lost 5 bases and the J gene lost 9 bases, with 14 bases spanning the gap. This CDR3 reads CSVMTGSSQYF. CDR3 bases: TGCAGCGTTATGACAGGTTCGTCGCAGTACTTC.

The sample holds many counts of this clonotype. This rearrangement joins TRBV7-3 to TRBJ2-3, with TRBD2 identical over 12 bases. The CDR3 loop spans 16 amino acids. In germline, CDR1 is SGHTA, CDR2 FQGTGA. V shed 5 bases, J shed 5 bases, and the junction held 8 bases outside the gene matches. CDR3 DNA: TGTGCCAGCAGCCTCCCTAGCGGGGGGGCGATAGATACGCAGTATTTT. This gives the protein CASSLPSGGAIDTQYF.